These 7 T cell receptor beta chains were sequenced from one sample in a study of cytomegalovirus exposure and HLA in healthy donors. A multiplex PCR was run with 60 Vbeta primers and 13 Jbeta primers. The repertoire was sequenced with immunoSEQ multiplex PCR; TCRdb's copy has only in-frame clones and lacks some. The sample has 150,000 to 200,000 clones, around 75% seen once. Sequencing was done on a sample of PBMCs. The receptors shown here come from a woman in her twenties or thirties in good health and CMV-seronegative.

This clone turned up a few times. V is TRBV5-6 and J is TRBJ2-7; a weak D match, TRBD2 (7 bases). CDR3 length: 15 amino acids. Deletions cut 2 bases from V and 2 bases from J, with 14 bases between. Germline V lookup: CDR1 SGHDT, CDR2 YYEEEE. CDR3 sequence (DNA): TGTGCCAGCAGCTTAGGTAGGGGGGGACCCTACGAGCAGTACTTC. Translated: CASSLGRGGPYEQYF.

In DNA, the CDR3 is TGTGCCAGCAACCCCCCATTAGGCGGTGGTGGGGAGACCCAGTACTTC. This encodes CASNPPLGGGGETQYF. The genes are TRBV21-1 and TRBJ2-5; TRBD2, the D gene given by the table, was not confirmed from the DNA. TRBV21-1 is a pseudogene locus. This CDR3 is built from 16 residues.

This sequence joins TRBV4-2 and TRBJ2-5, with TRBD2 matching 10 bases. Germline CDR1 LGHNA, CDR2 YNFKEQ. V lost 0 bases, J lost 3 bases, and 4 bases stayed unmatched. The CDR3 extends over 16 amino acids. The CDR3 bases are TGTGCCAGCAGCCAAGATGAGCGGGGGGGTGAAGAGACCCAGTACTTC. The encoded protein is CASSQDERGGEETQYF.

The gene calls are TRBV7-8 and TRBJ1-4; D possibly corresponds to TRBD1 (6 bases). Deletions cut 1 base from V and 6 bases from J, with 9 bases between. This CDR3 has 14 amino acids. Germline V CDR1 and CDR2: SGHVS, FQNEAQ. The CDR3 is CASSLGRGDEKLFF. CDR3 bases: TGTGCCAGCAGCTTAGGCAGGGGTGATGAAAAACTGTTTTTT.

The chain is built from TRBV4-2 and TRBJ2-5, with 7 nucleotides matching TRBD2. The CDR3 loop spans 16 amino acids. J was trimmed by 1 base and V by 4 bases; bases with no gene match: 9. CDR1 and CDR2 from the germline V gene are LGHNA and YNFKEQ. Here the CDR3 DNA reads TGTGCCAGCAGCCGAAAGGCGGGGGTATTCCAAGAGACCCAGTACTTC. Translated: CASSRKAGVFQETQYF.

This clone was observed once. The chain uses TRBV28 and TRBJ2-5, with D uncertain. Trimming left V 6 bases short and J 2 bases short, with 13 bases between. Germline-derived CDR1 and CDR2 are MDHEN and SYDVKM. CDR3 length: 14 residues. Written as DNA, the CDR3 is TGTGCCAGCAGCCTTGTCCCCCCGCAAGAGACCCAGTACTTC. It codes for CASSLVPPQETQYF.

In regard to this clone: One junction end disagrees with the germline gene, perhaps due to a read error. The V call is TRBV6-6, the J call TRBJ2-7; unclear D gene. This CDR3 contains 11 residues. CDR1 MNHNY and CDR2 SVGAGI come from the germline V gene (reference sequence). The chain's CDR3 is CASSSFYGQYF. Here the CDR3 DNA reads TGTGCCAGCAGTTCCTTCTACGGGCAGTACTTC.